This entry describes one T cell receptor beta chain. The sample is drawn from a study of T cell changes during pregnancy in multiple sclerosis. There are 14 residues in the CDR3. CDR1 is LGHNT, CDR2 FRNRAP, per germline. The V gene lost 4 bases and the J gene lost 1 base, with 8 bases spanning the gap. This table comes from immunoSEQ multiplex PCR, and its TCRdb copy is limited to in-frame clones, with some not included. The table lists approximately 46,000 clones, 80% to 90% of them singletons, with 6.5% to 8.5% in the top ten. Here the sequenced sample was CD8+ T cells from peripheral blood mononuclear cells, taken in the second trimester of pregnancy. The chain recombines TRBV12-5 with TRBJ2-1, with D possibly TRBD2 on 5 matching bases. The receptor was isolated from a female donor with multiple sclerosis, enrolled in a pregnancy study. DNA of the CDR3: TGTGCTAGTGGTTACTCGGGATCCTACAATGAGCAGTTCTTC. Its protein is CASGYSGSYNEQFF.